These 14 T cell receptor beta chains originate from one sample sequenced in a study of monozygotic twins with inflammatory bowel disease. TCRdb reprocessed the 5' RACE reads and stores each CDR3 protein as one record, lacking DNA. Here the sample table reports some 400,000 distinct CDR3 sequences. The sequenced sample was blood. The source is a human donor with ulcerative colitis or Crohn's disease, or a healthy co-twin of an affected twin (not recorded which).

The gene calls are TRBV7-9 and TRBJ2-7; the TRBD1 assignment by TCRdb is unverifiable without DNA. The CDR3 runs to 13 residues. Germline CDR1 and CDR2: SEHNR and FQNEAQ (reference sequence). CDR3 sequence reads: CASSGTAAEEQYF.

The CDR3 here is CASSPGPSQDTQYF. V is TRBV5-1 and J is TRBJ2-3; without DNA, the TCRdb call of TRBD1 cannot be checked. Germline CDR1 and CDR2: SGHRS and YFSETQ. The CDR3 runs 14 residues.

CDR3: CASSLPKTGLGGGEQFF. The chain links TRBV5-1 to TRBJ2-1; TCRdb reports TRBD1, a call that lacks DNA to check it against. Looked up from germline, CDR1 is SGHRS and CDR2 is YFSETQ. This CDR3 is built from 17 residues.

V usage is TRBV19 and J usage is TRBJ1-3. The CDR3 sequence is 13 residues long. The germline V gene encodes CDR1 LNHDA and CDR2 SQIVND (reference sequence). The CDR3 protein is CASNTVGGNTIYF.

The V call is TRBV20-1, the J call TRBJ1-1; there is no DNA to check the TCRdb D call of TRBD1. This CDR3 is 13 amino acids long. Looked up from germline, CDR1 is DFQATT and CDR2 is SNEGSKA (reference sequence). Here the CDR3 reads CSATDFARGEAFF.

J is TRBJ2-1 and V is TRBV5-4; TCRdb's D gene call, TRBD1, goes unchecked for lack of DNA. The CDR3 has 15 residues. In germline, CDR1 is SGHNT, CDR2 YYREEE (reference sequence). CDR3 sequence reads: CASSLGGGGKNEQFF.

The CDR3 here is CASSLGRANTGELFF. The rearrangement uses TRBV5-6 and TRBJ2-2. CDR1 is SGHDT, CDR2 YYEEEE, per germline. The CDR3 is made up of 15 amino acids.

The chain couples TRBV5-6 to TRBJ2-7; lacking DNA, the TRBD1 call made by TCRdb goes unchecked. The length of the CDR3 is 15 residues. CDR1 and CDR2 from the germline V gene are SGHDT and YYEEEE. CDR3 loop: CASSRGQAAPYEQYF.

This sequence joins TRBV27 and TRBJ2-2. CDR1 is MNHEY and CDR2 is SMNVEV in the germline V gene (reference sequence). The CDR3 is 13 amino acids. CDR3 residues: CASSLLETGELFF.

The CDR3 region is CASSFNRVNTEAFF. The gene calls are TRBV5-4 and TRBJ1-1; TCRdb's assignment of TRBD1 cannot be checked, as there is no DNA. Germline lookup yields CDR1 SGHNT and CDR2 YYREEE (reference sequence). The CDR3 consists of 14 residues.

This chain links TRBV21-1 with TRBJ2-2; checking the TCRdb D call of TRBD1 is not possible without DNA. TRBV21-1 is a listed pseudogene. This CDR3 is built from 15 residues. CDR3 loop: CASSLPGQGAGELFF.

This chain uses TRBV11-1 with TRBJ2-1; TCRdb indicates TRBD2, and absent DNA this call remains unverified. The CDR3 loop spans 20 amino acids. Germline lookup yields CDR1 SGHAT and CDR2 FQDESV (reference sequence). The CDR3 loop is CASSLPWVAGGLKSYNEQFF.

The CDR3 loop is CASGRGGTSPLHF. The V gene is TRBV25-1, the J gene TRBJ1-6. This CDR3 comprises 13 residues. The germline CDR1 and CDR2 sequences are MGHDK and SYGVNS.

The chain joins TRBV18 to TRBJ2-2; TCRdb lists TRBD1, though no DNA is available to test this call. This CDR3 has 18 amino acids. Per germline, CDR1 KGHSH and CDR2 LQKENI. CDR3: CASSPRDRDSANTGELFF.